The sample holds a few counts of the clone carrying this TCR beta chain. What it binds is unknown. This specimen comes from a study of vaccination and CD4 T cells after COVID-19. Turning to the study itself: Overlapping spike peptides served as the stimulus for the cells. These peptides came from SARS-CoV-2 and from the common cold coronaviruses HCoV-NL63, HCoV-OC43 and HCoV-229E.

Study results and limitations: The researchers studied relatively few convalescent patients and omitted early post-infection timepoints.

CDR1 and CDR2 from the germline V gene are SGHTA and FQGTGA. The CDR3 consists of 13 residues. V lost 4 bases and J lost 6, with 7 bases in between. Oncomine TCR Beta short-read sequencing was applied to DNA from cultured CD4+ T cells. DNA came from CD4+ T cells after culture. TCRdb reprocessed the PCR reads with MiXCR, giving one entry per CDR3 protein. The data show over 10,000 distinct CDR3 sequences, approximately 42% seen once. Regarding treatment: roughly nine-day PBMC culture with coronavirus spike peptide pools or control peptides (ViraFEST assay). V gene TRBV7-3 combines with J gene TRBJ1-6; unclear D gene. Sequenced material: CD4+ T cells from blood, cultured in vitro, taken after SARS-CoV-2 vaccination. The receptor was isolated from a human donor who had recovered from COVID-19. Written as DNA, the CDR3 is TGTGCCAGCAGCTCCTGGACTAATTCACCCCTCCACTTT. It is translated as CASSSWTNSPLHF.